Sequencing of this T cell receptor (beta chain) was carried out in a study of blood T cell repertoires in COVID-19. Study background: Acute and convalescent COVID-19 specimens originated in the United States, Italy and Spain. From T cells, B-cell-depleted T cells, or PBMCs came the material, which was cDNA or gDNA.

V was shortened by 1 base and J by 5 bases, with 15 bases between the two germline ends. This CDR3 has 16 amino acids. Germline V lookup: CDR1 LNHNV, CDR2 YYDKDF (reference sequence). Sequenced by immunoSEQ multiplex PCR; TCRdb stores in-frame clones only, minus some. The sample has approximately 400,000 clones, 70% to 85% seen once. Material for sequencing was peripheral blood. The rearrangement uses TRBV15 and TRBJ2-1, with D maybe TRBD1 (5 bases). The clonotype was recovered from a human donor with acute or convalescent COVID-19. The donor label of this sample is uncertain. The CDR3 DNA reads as TGTGCCACCAGCAGAGCCCGGGCAGGGAACAACAATGAGCAGTTCTTC. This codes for CATSRARAGNNNEQFF. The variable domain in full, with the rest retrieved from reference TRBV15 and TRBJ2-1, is DAMVIQNPRYQVTQFGKPVTLSCSQTLNHNVMYWYQQKSSQAPKLLFHYYDKDFNNEADTPDNFQSRRPNTSFCFLDIRSPGLGDTAMYLCATSRARAGNNNEQFFGPGTRLTVL.